This TCR beta chain was identified during a study of T cell clonality in common variable immunodeficiency. Study findings and constraints: Shared TCRbeta clones were fewer between CVID subjects than controls. Compared with healthy controls, CVID subjects showed increased TCRbeta clonality, mostly in about a third. What drives increased CVID clonality needs T cell subpopulation sequencing.

Clones were read by immunoSEQ multiplex PCR, and TCRdb kept only the in-frame ones, dropping some. The repertoire yields roughly 57,000 clones, none seen only once; the top ten contain around 0.84%. Heparinized whole blood, roughly 5 to 8.5 ml, came from each donor. This clone appeared many times. Its antigen remains unidentified. The missing CDR3 end, 3 residues past where the read stops, is filled in from the germline J gene. CDR3 length: 15 residues. V lost 0 bases to trimming and J lost 5 bases; unmatched junction nucleotides: 2. Germline values: CDR1 SGHRS, CDR2 YFSETQ. This clonotype originated in a person aged 18 to 70 in good health. Source material: peripheral blood mononuclear cells. The genes are TRBV5-1 and TRBJ1-4; 9 bases match TRBD1. Partial CDR3 DNA: TGCGCCAGCAGCTTGGAGGGACAGGGAAATGAAAAA. Protein product: CASSLEGQGNEK. The complete CDR3 reads CASSLEGQGNEKLFF. The whole variable domain, filled in from reference TRBV5-1 and TRBJ1-4, reads KAGVTQTPRYLIKTRGQQVTLSCSPISGHRSVSWYQQTPGQGLQFLFEYFSETQRNKGNFPGRFSGRQFSNSRSEMNVSTLELGDSALYLCASSLEGQGNEKLFFGSGTQLSVL.